Below, one T cell receptor (beta chain) is given with its context. Its antigen remains unknown. The data were produced by immunoSEQ multiplex PCR, yet TCRdb's version contains in-frame clones alone and is incomplete. The sample holds about 94,000 clones, about 88% seen once. The sample belongs to a study of T cell responses to AZD1222 COVID-19 vaccine. Background on the study: Combined were second doses at about 4 or about 12 weeks. General study results and limits: Reportedly, close to half of spike-specific TCRs are directed against unmutated variant regions. The donor cohort was predominantly white British with a female majority, and clonal diversity may have been underestimated.

CDR1 is LGHDT and CDR2 is YNNKEL in the germline V gene (reference sequence). This CDR3 comprises 14 residues. Deletions cut 4 bases from V and 8 bases from J, with 12 bases between. The chain links TRBV3-1 (or the pseudogene TRBV3-2) to TRBJ1-6; D not certain. The specimen comprised peripheral blood, sampled on day 0 of AZD1222 vaccination. This TCR derives from an adult in good health. The chain's CDR3 is CASSPHLSYSPLHF. Here the CDR3 DNA reads TGTGCCAGCAGCCCCCATTTGTCCTATTCACCCCTCCACTTT.